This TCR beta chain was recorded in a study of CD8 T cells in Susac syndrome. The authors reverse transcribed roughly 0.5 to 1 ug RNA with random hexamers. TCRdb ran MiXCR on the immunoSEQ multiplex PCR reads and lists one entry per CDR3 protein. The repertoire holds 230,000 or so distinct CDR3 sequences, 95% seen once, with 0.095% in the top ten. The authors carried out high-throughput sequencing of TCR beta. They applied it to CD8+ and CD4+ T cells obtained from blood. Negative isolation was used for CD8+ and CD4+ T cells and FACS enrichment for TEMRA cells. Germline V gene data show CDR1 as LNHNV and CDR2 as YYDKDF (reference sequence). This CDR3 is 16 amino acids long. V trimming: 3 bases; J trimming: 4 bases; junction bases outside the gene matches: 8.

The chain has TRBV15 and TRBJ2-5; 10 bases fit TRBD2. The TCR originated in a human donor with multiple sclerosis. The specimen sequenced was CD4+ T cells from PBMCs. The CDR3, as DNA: TGTGCCACCAGCAGGGGCTTTAGCGGGGGGACAGAGACCCAGTACTTC. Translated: CATSRGFSGGTETQYF.